This T cell receptor beta chain was obtained from a study of T cell clones after liver transplantation. Across the study: TCRbeta sequencing after a pre-transplant mixed lymphocyte reaction identified graft-donor-reactive clones, later tracked in post-transplant blood.

Study findings and constraints: The donor-reactive repertoire was only partly measurable in a couple of subjects, lacking donor cells. Circulating graft-donor-reactive CD4 TCRbeta sequences fell significantly post-transplant in most of the 8 subjects. Donor-reactive sequences fell more than third party-reactive ones, suggesting partial deletion.

This clone was seen ten or more times. Its antigen is as yet unknown. Other DNA sequences in the same sample also yield this CDR3. Sequencing was performed with immunoSEQ multiplex PCR; in TCRdb, only in-frame clones are kept and a portion is missing. The sample yields around 60,000 clones, 71% seen once. This CDR3 region has 11 residues. V lost 6 bases to trimming and J lost 0 bases, with 5 bases between them. Germline CDR1 is SQVTM and CDR2 is ANQGSEA. This TCR derives from a human donor who received a liver transplant. The specimen comprised CD4+ T cells from blood, sampled before liver transplant. The J gene is TRBJ1-2, the V gene TRBV29-1; no reliable D call. CDR3 DNA sequence: TGCAGCGTCTATGCTAACTATGGCTACACCTTC. It codes for CSVYANYGYTF. The variable domain in full, with the rest retrieved from reference TRBV29-1 and TRBJ1-2, is SAVISQKPSRDICQRGTSLTIQCQVDSQVTMMFWYRQQPGQSLTLIATANQGSEATYESGFVIDKFPISRPNLTFSTLTVSNMSPEDSSIYLCSVYANYGYTFGSGTRLTVV.